Following are 22 T cell receptor beta chains from one sample sequenced in a study of regulatory T cells in long-lasting Graves disease. According to the study, TCR beta libraries were built with iRepertoire HTBI primers and CDR3-region Arm-PCR. TCRdb reprocessed the multiplex PCR reads via MiXCR and lists one record per CDR3 protein. The profile shows around 330,000 distinct CDR3 sequences, more than 15% of them singletons. The time point: newly diagnosed GD, antithyroid drugs for less than 3 months. Scientists built the TCR library using RNA that was extracted from PBMCs. Sequencing was performed on peripheral blood mononuclear cells (PBMCs), taken at new diagnosis, from a patient treated with antithyroid drugs. The receptors come from a female donor with Graves disease.

In this sample, this clonotype turned up many times. This chain connects TRBV6-5 to TRBJ2-5; D may correspond to TRBD1 or TRBD2 (6 bases each). The V end lost 2 bases, the J end lost 5 bases, and 18 bases lay between the germline ends. The CDR3 extends over 16 amino acids. From germline, CDR1 is MNHEY and CDR2 SVGAGI. The CDR3 DNA sequence: TGTGCCAGCAGTTACATTCCGGGGGATAGGGGGGAGACCCAGTACTTC. Translation gives CASSYIPGDRGETQYF.

This clonotype was picked up many times. DNA of the CDR3: TGTGCCAGCAGGCCACCACTAGCGGGGGGCACAGATACGCAGTATTTT. This encodes CASRPPLAGGTDTQYF. This chain connects TRBV28 to TRBJ2-3, with TRBD2 identical over 11 bases. Trimming took 6 bases from V and 1 from J; bases not matched to a gene: 6. The CDR3 extends over 16 amino acids. Germline lookup yields CDR1 MDHEN and CDR2 SYDVKM.

Remarks on this clonotype: A far larger clone is off by one base, so a read error is likely. The rearrangement joins TRBV7-8 to TRBJ2-7; maybe TRBD1 (6 bases). Germline values: CDR1 SGHVS, CDR2 FQNEAQ. V dropped 5 bases and J dropped 0 bases, with 8 bases sitting between them. The CDR3 is 13 residues long. The CDR3 region is CASSVDSSYEQYF. CDR3 DNA: TGTGCCAGCAGCGTGGACAGCTCCTACGAGCAGTACTTC.

The CDR3 protein is CATSNTGELFF. CDR3 DNA: TGTGCCACCAGCAACACCGGGGAGCTGTTTTTT. The V and J genes are TRBV24-1 and TRBJ2-2; no clear D gene. With 7 bases removed from V and 2 bases from J, the gap between germline ends came to 1 base. This CDR3 is 11 amino acids long. Germline-derived CDR1 and CDR2 are KGHDR and SFDVKD.

The chain carries TRBV5-1 and TRBJ2-3; a weak D match, TRBD1 (6 bases). CDR1 is SGHRS and CDR2 is YFSETQ in the germline V gene. CDR3 length: 15 residues. The ends were cut back, 2 bases at V and 0 bases at J, with 10 bases in the middle. The DNA for the CDR3 is TGCGCCAGCAGCTTAGGACAGTCTAGCACAGATACGCAGTATTTT. It translates to CASSLGQSSTDTQYF.

This clonotype was counted many times. The chain recombines TRBV12-3 or TRBV12-4 with TRBJ2-1, with a tentative D call TRBD2 (5 bases). Between the trimmed V and J ends, which lost 3 bases and 13 bases, there was a span of 13 bases. The CDR3 consists of 12 residues. The CDR3 region is CASSLLGVGQFF. The DNA for the CDR3 is TGTGCCAGCAGTTTGTTGGGAGTGGGACAGTTCTTC.

This clonotype came up many times. This rearrangement joins TRBV28 to TRBJ1-1; D ambiguous. The CDR3 sequence is 13 residues long. V dropped 1 base and J dropped 8 bases, with 11 bases sitting between them. CDR1 and CDR2 (germline): MDHEN, SYDVKM. The CDR3: CASSLLVRPEAFF. DNA for the CDR3: TGTGCCAGCAGTTTATTGGTCAGACCAGAAGCTTTCTTT.

The sample holds a few counts of this clonotype. The chain employs TRBV7-2 and TRBJ1-3; TRBD1 matches at 7 bases. V gave up 2 bases and J gave up 0 bases; unmatched junction bases: 7. The CDR3 contains 17 residues. Germline V gene lookup returns CDR1 SGHTA and CDR2 FQGNSA. Here the CDR3 reads CASSLLEGAFSGNTIYF. CDR3 in DNA: TGTGCCAGCAGCTTATTAGAGGGGGCCTTCTCTGGAAACACCATATATTTT.

This clonotype was observed many times. This rearrangement joins TRBV20-1 to TRBJ2-1, with D unresolved. Germline V gene lookup returns CDR1 DFQATT and CDR2 SNEGSKA (reference sequence). Trimming left V 3 bases short and J 9 bases short, with 9 bases between. CDR3 size: 11 residues. CDR3 nucleotide sequence: TGCAGTGCTAGGCCATCCAGTGAGCAGTTCTTC. Translated: CSARPSSEQFF.

V and J are TRBV12-3 or TRBV12-4 and TRBJ1-5; 8 bases fit TRBD1. There are 17 residues in the CDR3. V lost 1 base, J lost 2 bases, and 7 bases stayed unmatched. In DNA, the CDR3 is TGTGCCAGCAGTTTAGAACAGGGGGGCGAGGGCAATCAGCCCCAGCATTTT. It translates to CASSLEQGGEGNQPQHF.

Ten or more counts support this clonotype. The chain couples TRBV9 to TRBJ2-1; D is tentatively TRBD1 or TRBD2 (5 bases each). CDR1 is SGDLS and CDR2 is YYNGEE in the germline V gene. V dropped 0 bases and J dropped 0 bases, with 7 bases sitting between them. CDR3 size: 15 residues. The CDR3: CASSVGGTSYNEQFF. CDR3 bases: TGTGCCAGCAGCGTAGGGGGGACCTCCTACAATGAGCAGTTCTTC.

This chain uses TRBV6-1 with TRBJ1-3; D remains ambiguous. Trimming stripped 6 bases from V and 2 bases from J, with 14 bases between. The CDR3 has 15 residues. Per the germline V gene, CDR1 is MNHNS and CDR2 is SASEGT. The CDR3 sequence is CASRLLHGAGNTIYF. DNA of the CDR3: TGTGCCAGCAGGCTACTCCATGGAGCTGGAAACACCATATATTTT.

This clonotype was recorded many times. The V gene is TRBV6-2 or TRBV6-3, the J gene TRBJ2-5; 8 bases align to TRBD2. V was pared by 0 bases and J by 1 base, with 4 bases of the junction left unmatched. CDR3 length equals 16 residues. Germline V lookup: CDR1 MNHEY, CDR2 SVGEGT. Here the CDR3 DNA reads TGTGCCAGCAGTTACTCACTAGCGGAACCCCAAGAGACCCAGTACTTC. This sequence encodes CASSYSLAEPQETQYF.

This clonotype was detected ten times or more. This chain links TRBV6-5 with TRBJ1-1; D is unclear. The CDR3 runs to 15 residues. Germline V gene data show CDR1 as MNHEY and CDR2 as SVGAGI. The germline V and J ends were trimmed by 4 bases and 4 bases, with 16 bases remaining between them. In DNA, the CDR3 is TGTGCCAGCAGTTCCTCACCCCAAAGTCTCACTGAAGCTTTCTTT. Translated: CASSSSPQSLTEAFF.

The J gene is TRBJ2-7, the V gene TRBV7-9, with D perhaps TRBD1 (5 bases). The V end was cut by 4 bases, the J end by 1 base, with 11 bases between. Germline loops: CDR1 SEHNR, CDR2 FQNEAQ (reference sequence). CDR3 length equals 14 residues. CDR3 nucleotide sequence: TGTGCCAGCAGCTCGGCTGGGGCATCCTACGAGCAGTACTTC. Protein sequence: CASSSAGASYEQYF.

In this sample, this clonotype turned up many times. The rearrangement links TRBV2 to TRBJ2-7, with a weak D call TRBD2 (8 bases). This CDR3 comprises 16 residues. Germline CDR1 reads SNHLY; CDR2 reads FYNNEI. V shed 7 bases and J shed 0 bases, with 19 bases lying between them. The CDR3 loop reads CASKELRGTSSYEQYF. The CDR3, as DNA: TGTGCCAGCAAAGAACTCAGGGGGACTAGCTCCTACGAGCAGTACTTC.

This clonotype occurred many times. The chain is built from TRBV12-3 or TRBV12-4 and TRBJ2-1; TRBD1 aligns across 8 bases. V lost 1 base to trimming and J lost 10 bases; unmatched junction nucleotides: 6. This CDR3 contains 14 residues. The CDR3 is CASSLEPGGGEQFF. Written as DNA, the CDR3 is TGTGCCAGCAGTTTAGAACCAGGGGGCGGCGAGCAGTTCTTC.

This clonotype came up many times. The J gene is TRBJ2-7, the V gene TRBV15, with D possibly called TRBD1 or TRBD2 (6 bases each). The CDR3 has 17 amino acids. Per the germline V gene, CDR1 is LNHNV and CDR2 is YYDKDF (reference sequence). Trimming left V 0 bases short and J 4 bases short, with 19 bases between. DNA for the CDR3: TGTGCCACCAGCAGAGATCGAGCCTCCCAGGGGACTTACGAGCAGTACTTC. This sequence encodes CATSRDRASQGTYEQYF.

In this sample, this clonotype turned up many times. The chain uses TRBV11-2 and TRBJ2-7, with 9 nucleotides matching TRBD1. The CDR3 consists of 16 residues. V lost 5 bases and J lost 2; bases outside the gene matches: 10. Germline V gene sequence: CDR1 SGHAT, CDR2 FQNNGV. DNA for the CDR3: TGTGCCAGCAGCATCAGCTTCCGGGACAGGGCCTACGAGCAGTACTTC. Its translation: CASSISFRDRAYEQYF.

This clonotype was seen repeatedly, ten times or more. The V gene is TRBV28, the J gene TRBJ1-5; 7 bases align to TRBD1. J was trimmed by 4 bases and V by 5 bases; bases with no gene match: 11. CDR3 length equals 16 residues. Germline CDR1 is MDHEN and CDR2 is SYDVKM. The CDR3 DNA is TGTGCCAGCAGTCCACACAGGGGTGACGGGAATCAGCCCCAGCATTTT. It encodes CASSPHRGDGNQPQHF.

In this sample, this clonotype turned up many times. This chain joins TRBV7-9 and TRBJ2-7, with 8 bases aligning to TRBD2. This CDR3 is 15 amino acids long. Germline values: CDR1 SEHNR, CDR2 FQNEAQ (reference sequence). Germline trimming cut 2 bases from V and 3 bases from J; bases unmatched to any gene: 6. In nucleotides, the CDR3 is TGTGCCAGCAGCTTACTACTAGCGGACCTCTACGAGCAGTACTTC. It translates to CASSLLLADLYEQYF. The variable domain in full, completed from reference TRBV7-9 and TRBJ2-7, reads DTGVSQNPRHKITKRGQNVTFRCDPISEHNRLYWYRQTLGQGPEFLTYFQNEAQLEKSRLLSDRFSAERPKGSFSTLEIQRTEQGDSAMYLCASSLLLADLYEQYFGPGTRLTVT.

In nucleotides, the CDR3 is TGTGCCAGCAGTACCCAACGGGGACAGGCCTACGAGCAGTACTTC. Translating gives CASSTQRGQAYEQYF. The chain links TRBV27 to TRBJ2-7, with 8 bases identical to TRBD1. The CDR3 is 15 amino acids. Germline assignment: CDR1 MNHEY and CDR2 SMNVEV (reference sequence). J gave up 2 bases and V 5 bases, and 8 bases lay outside the gene matches.